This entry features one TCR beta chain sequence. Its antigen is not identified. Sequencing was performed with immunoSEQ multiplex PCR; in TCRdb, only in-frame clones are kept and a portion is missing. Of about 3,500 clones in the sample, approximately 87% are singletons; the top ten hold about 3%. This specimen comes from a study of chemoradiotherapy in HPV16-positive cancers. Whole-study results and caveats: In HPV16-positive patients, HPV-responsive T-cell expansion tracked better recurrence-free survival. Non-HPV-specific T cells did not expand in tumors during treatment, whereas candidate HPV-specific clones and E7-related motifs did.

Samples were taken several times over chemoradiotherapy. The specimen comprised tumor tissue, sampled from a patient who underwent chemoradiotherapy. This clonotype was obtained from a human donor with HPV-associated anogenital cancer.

CDR3 coding DNA: TGTGCCAGCAGTTTATTTCCTCCGTTACGGACCTACGAGCAGTACTTC. The encoded protein is CASSLFPPLRTYEQYF. The V call is TRBV27, the J call TRBJ2-7; no reliable D call. V lost 1 base and J 2 bases, leaving 15 bases between the germline ends. In germline, CDR1 is MNHEY, CDR2 SMNVEV (reference sequence). The CDR3 runs to 16 residues.